The entry below gives a single TCR beta chain sequence along with its context. Generated by immunoSEQ multiplex PCR, the TCRdb table keeps only in-frame clones and is missing some. Of about 97,000 clones listed, roughly 84% are singletons. The data derive from a study of T cell responses to AZD1222 COVID-19 vaccine. This CDR3 spans 15 amino acids. The germline CDR1 and CDR2 sequences are KGHSY and FQNENV. V was clipped by 1 base and J by 0 bases, with 10 bases between them. The chain employs TRBV16 and TRBJ2-7; tentatively, D is TRBD1 or TRBD2 (5 bases each). The material sequenced was peripheral blood, taken on day 0 of AZD1222 vaccination. This TCR was recovered from an adult in good health. In DNA, the CDR3 is TGTGCCAGCAGCCAATTGGCAGGGAGCTCCTACGAGCAGTACTTC. Its protein is CASSQLAGSSYEQYF.